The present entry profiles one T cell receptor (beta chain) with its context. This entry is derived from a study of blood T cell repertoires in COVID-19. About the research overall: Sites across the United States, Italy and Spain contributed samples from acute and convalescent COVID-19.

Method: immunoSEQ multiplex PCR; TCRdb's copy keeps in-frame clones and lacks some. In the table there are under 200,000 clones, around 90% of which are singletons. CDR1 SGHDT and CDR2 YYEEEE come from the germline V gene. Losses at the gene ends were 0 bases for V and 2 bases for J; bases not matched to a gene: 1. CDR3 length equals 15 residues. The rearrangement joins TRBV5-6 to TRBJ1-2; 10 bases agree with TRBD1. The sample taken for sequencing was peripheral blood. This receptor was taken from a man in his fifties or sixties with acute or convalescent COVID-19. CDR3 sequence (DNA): TGTGCCAGCAGCTTGGGGACAGGGGGAAACTATGGCTACACCTTC. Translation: CASSLGTGGNYGYTF.